This T cell receptor (beta chain) was observed in a study of cytomegalovirus exposure and HLA in healthy donors. Study-wide results and limits: Specificity of three CMV-associated chains for CMV antigens was verified in vitro.

In regard to this clone: Antigen: not known.

Vbeta (60) and Jbeta (13) primers were used in the PCR. The assay was immunoSEQ multiplex PCR, and TCRdb's table has in-frame clones only and misses some. The sample shows about 160,000 clones, just over 75% of them seen only once. V shed 3 bases and J shed 0 bases, with 6 bases lying between them. The CDR3 extends over 13 amino acids. CDR1 is SQVTM and CDR2 is ANQGSEA in the germline V gene. The clonotype originates from a man aged 35-49 years in good health and CMV-seronegative. The chain couples TRBV29-1 to TRBJ2-1; TRBD2 is a possible D gene (5 bases). Source material: PBMCs. The CDR3 DNA reads TGCAGCGTTGACACTAGCTCCTACAATGAGCAGTTCTTC. It translates to CSVDTSSYNEQFF.